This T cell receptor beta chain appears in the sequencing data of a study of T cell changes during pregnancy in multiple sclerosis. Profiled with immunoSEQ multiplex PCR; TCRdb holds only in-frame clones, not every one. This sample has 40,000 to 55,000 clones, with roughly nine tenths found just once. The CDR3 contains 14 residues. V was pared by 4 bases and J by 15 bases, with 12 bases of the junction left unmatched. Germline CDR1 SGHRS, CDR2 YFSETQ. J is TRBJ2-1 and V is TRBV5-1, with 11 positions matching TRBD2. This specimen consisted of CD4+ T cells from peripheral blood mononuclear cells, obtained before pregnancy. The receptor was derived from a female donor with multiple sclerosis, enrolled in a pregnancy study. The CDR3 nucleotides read TGCGCCAGCAGCGTGGGACTAGCGGCCACCGAGGGGTTCTTC. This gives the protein CASSVGLAATEGFF.